One and the same sample provided the 8 T cell receptor beta chains below, sequenced in a study of T cells after yellow fever vaccination. Each CDR3 protein is one row after TCRdb ran MiXCR on the 5' RACE reads. This sample yields around 550,000 distinct CDR3 sequences, of which 15% to 20% are seen a single time; 13% to 15% belongs to the top ten. Sequenced material: PBMCs, taken 15 days after the yellow fever booster vaccination. The receptors were sampled from a man aged 25 to 40 who received the YFV17D yellow fever vaccine.

This clonotype was seen a handful of times. V and J are TRBV5-1 and TRBJ2-7; TRBD2 agrees at 16 bases. Per the germline V gene, CDR1 is SGHRS and CDR2 is YFSETQ. The CDR3 covers 16 residues. J lost 2 bases, V lost 4 bases, and 3 bases had no gene match. CDR3 in DNA: TGCGCCAGCAGCAAGGGACTAGCGGGAGGGCCCTACGAGCAGTACTTC. Translated: CASSKGLAGGPYEQYF.

Only a few counts were recorded for this clonotype. The chain uses TRBV7-9 and TRBJ1-4; 7 bases map to TRBD1. Losses at the gene ends were 5 bases for V and 6 bases for J; bases not matched to a gene: 9. CDR1 and CDR2 (germline): SEHNR, FQNEAQ (reference sequence). The CDR3 has 15 residues. The CDR3 is CASSDQQGRYEKLFF. The CDR3 bases are TGTGCCAGCAGCGACCAACAGGGGCGGTATGAAAAACTGTTTTTT.

A few counts support this clonotype. The chain is built from TRBV20-1 and TRBJ2-7, with 9 positions matching TRBD1. The V gene end was trimmed by 5 bases and the J gene end by 4 bases; junction bases not matched to a gene: 9. From germline, CDR1 is DFQATT and CDR2 SNEGSKA (reference sequence). The CDR3 contains 14 residues. CDR3 residues: CSAYLGQGVYEQYF. The CDR3 DNA reads TGCAGTGCTTACCTGGGACAGGGAGTTTACGAGCAGTACTTC.

This clonotype was counted a few times. This chain's CDR3 is CSATPGVGPLHF. For the CDR3, the DNA is TGCAGTGCAACCCCCGGGGTGGGGCCCCTCCACTTT. J is TRBJ1-6 and V is TRBV20-1; D remains ambiguous. Germline V gene sequence: CDR1 DFQATT, CDR2 SNEGSKA (reference sequence). The CDR3 sequence is 12 residues long. V was clipped by 6 bases and J by 13 bases, with 16 bases between them.

In its sample, this clonotype was seen a few times. This chain joins TRBV7-8 and TRBJ2-1, with D possibly matching TRBD1 (5 bases). Germline V gene sequence: CDR1 SGHVS, CDR2 FQNEAQ. Trimming pared 0 bases from V and 13 bases from J, leaving 13 bases between. The CDR3 totals 13 residues. The CDR3 coding sequence is TGTGCCAGCAGCTTAGCCGGACACATTTTACAGTTCTTC. This encodes CASSLAGHILQFF.

This clonotype showed up many times. The J gene is TRBJ1-1, the V gene TRBV11-2; D gene unclear. The CDR3 sequence is 13 residues long. V was clipped by 2 bases and J by 1 base, with 5 bases between them. Germline V gene sequence: CDR1 SGHAT, CDR2 FQNNGV. The CDR3 nucleotides are TGTGCCAGCAGCTTAAAACAGAACACTGAAGCTTTCTTT. Encoded protein: CASSLKQNTEAFF.

This clonotype was observed a few times. CDR3 in amino acids: CASSFNGPTYEQYF. The CDR3 DNA reads TGTGCCAGCAGCTTCAATGGGCCTACCTACGAGCAGTACTTC. V and J are TRBV7-8 and TRBJ2-7, with D unclear. The germline CDR1 and CDR2 sequences are SGHVS and FQNEAQ. The CDR3 has 14 amino acids. The ends were cut back, 3 bases at V and 2 bases at J, with 11 bases in the middle.

The sample holds a few counts of this clonotype. This chain joins TRBV20-1 and TRBJ2-7, with 10 bases matching TRBD1. Losses at the gene ends were 2 bases for V and 2 bases for J; bases not matched to a gene: 3. CDR1 is DFQATT and CDR2 is SNEGSKA in the germline V gene (reference sequence). This CDR3 contains 14 residues. Written as DNA, the CDR3 is TGCAGTGCTAGATTAGGACAGGGGGCCTACGAGCAGTACTTC. Protein sequence: CSARLGQGAYEQYF.